Here is one T cell receptor beta chain with its context. Its antigen is currently unknown. A junction end diverges from the germline sequence, so it may reflect a read error. It was with 60 Vbeta and 13 Jbeta primers that the PCR ran. Clones were read by immunoSEQ multiplex PCR, and TCRdb kept only the in-frame ones, dropping some. The repertoire holds 180,000 or so clones, with around 79% as singletons. The sample is drawn from a study of cytomegalovirus exposure and HLA in healthy donors. CDR1 and CDR2 from the germline V gene are SGHNT and YYREEE (reference sequence). The CDR3 extends over 9 amino acids. Regarding the study as a whole: The classifier was said to identify cytomegalovirus status with high specificity and sensitivity. Fewer N-insertions than the roughly 600-donor mean were reportedly shown by an Asian-associated ancestry cluster in a later analysis. A later analysis linked more than 15,000 TCR beta sequences to HLA alleles at 0.05 false discovery rate.

The specimen sequenced was PBMCs. The source is a man aged 35 to 55 in good health and CMV-seropositive. The chain joins TRBV5-4 to TRBJ2-5; D perhaps matches TRBD2 (6 bases). CDR3 residues: CASRKGLNF. The CDR3 DNA reads as TGTGCCAGCAGGAAGGGACTCAACTTC.